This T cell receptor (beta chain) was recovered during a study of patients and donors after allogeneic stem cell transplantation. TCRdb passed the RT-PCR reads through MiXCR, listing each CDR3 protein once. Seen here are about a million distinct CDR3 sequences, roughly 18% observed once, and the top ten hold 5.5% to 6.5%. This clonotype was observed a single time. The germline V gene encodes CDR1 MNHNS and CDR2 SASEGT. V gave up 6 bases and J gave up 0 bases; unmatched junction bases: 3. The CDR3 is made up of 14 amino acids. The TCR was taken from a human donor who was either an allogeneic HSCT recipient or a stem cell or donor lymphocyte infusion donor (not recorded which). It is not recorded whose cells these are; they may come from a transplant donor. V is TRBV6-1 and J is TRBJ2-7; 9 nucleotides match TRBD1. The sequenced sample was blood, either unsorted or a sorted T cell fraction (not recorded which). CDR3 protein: CASRDRGGSYEQYF. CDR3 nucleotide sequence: TGTGCCAGCAGGGACAGGGGTGGCTCCTACGAGCAGTACTTC.